This section outlines one T cell receptor beta chain sequence together with its context. The data were produced by immunoSEQ multiplex PCR, yet TCRdb's version contains in-frame clones alone and is incomplete. Of 150,000 or so clones in the sample, 90% to 95% are singletons; the top ten hold less than 15%. The data were taken from a study of control samples from healthy donors and cancer patients. Looked up from germline, CDR1 is MNHEY and CDR2 is SMNVEV (reference sequence). This CDR3 contains 13 residues. Trimming left V 6 bases short and J 6 bases short, with 14 bases between. The sequence came from a man in his forties or fifties in good health. The chain links TRBV27 to TRBJ1-1; D is uncertain. Input material: blood. CDR3 DNA: TGTGCCAGCAGCCTTCACGAGGGTCCTGAAGCTTTCTTT. It specifies CASSLHEGPEAFF.